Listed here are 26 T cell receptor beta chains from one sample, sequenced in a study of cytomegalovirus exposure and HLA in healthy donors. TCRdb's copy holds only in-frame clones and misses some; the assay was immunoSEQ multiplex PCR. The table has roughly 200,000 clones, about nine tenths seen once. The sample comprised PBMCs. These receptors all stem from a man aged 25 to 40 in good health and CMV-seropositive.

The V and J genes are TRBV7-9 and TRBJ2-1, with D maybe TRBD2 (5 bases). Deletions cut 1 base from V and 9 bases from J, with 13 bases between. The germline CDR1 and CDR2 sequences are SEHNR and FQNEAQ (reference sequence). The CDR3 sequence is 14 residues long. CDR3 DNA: TGTGCCAGCAGCTTAGAGATTAGCGCGGGTGAGCAGTTCTTC. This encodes CASSLEISAGEQFF.

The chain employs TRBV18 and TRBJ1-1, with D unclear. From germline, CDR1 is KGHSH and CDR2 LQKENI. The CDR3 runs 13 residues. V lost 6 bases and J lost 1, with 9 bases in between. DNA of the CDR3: TGTGCCAGCTCCCTTTCACCGAACACTGAAGCTTTCTTT. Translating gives CASSLSPNTEAFF.

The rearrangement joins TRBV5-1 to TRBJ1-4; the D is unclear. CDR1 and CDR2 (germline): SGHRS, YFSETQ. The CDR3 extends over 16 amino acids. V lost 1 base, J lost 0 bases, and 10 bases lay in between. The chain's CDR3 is CASSLYGAATNEKLFF. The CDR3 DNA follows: TGCGCCAGCAGCTTGTATGGAGCTGCAACTAATGAAAAACTGTTTTTT.

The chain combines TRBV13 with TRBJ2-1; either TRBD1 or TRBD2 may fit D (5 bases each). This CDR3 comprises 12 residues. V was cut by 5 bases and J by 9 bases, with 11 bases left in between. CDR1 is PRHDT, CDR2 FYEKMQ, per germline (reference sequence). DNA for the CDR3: TGTGCCAGCAGCACGGGGCAGGTTGAGCAGTTCTTC. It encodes CASSTGQVEQFF. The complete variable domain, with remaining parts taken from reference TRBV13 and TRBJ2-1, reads AAGVIQSPRHLIKEKRETATLKCYPIPRHDTVYWYQQGPGQDPQFLISFYEKMQSDKGSIPDRFSAQQFSDYHSELNMSSLELGDSALYFCASSTGQVEQFFGPGTRLTVL.

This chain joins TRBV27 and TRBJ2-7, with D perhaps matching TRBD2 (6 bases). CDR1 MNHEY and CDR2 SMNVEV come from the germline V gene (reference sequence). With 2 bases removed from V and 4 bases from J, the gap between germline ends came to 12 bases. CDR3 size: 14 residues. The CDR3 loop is CASSLGWGVYEQYF. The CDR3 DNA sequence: TGTGCCAGCAGTTTAGGGTGGGGGGTGTACGAGCAGTACTTC.

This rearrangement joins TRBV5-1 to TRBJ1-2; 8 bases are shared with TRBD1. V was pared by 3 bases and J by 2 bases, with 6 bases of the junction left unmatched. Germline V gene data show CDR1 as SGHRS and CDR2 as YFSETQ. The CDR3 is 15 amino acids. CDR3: CASSSTGTGNYGYTF. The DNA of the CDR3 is TGCGCCAGCAGCTCCACCGGGACAGGCAACTATGGCTACACCTTC.

The CDR3 bases are TGTGCCAGCCCCCCCAGTGGGGATACCGGGGAGCTGTTTTTT. Amino acid sequence: CASPPSGDTGELFF. The chain carries TRBV11-1 and TRBJ2-2; D is undetermined. Germline CDR1 SGHAT, CDR2 FQDESV (reference sequence). The CDR3 totals 14 residues. V was pared by 8 bases and J by 5 bases, with 15 bases between.

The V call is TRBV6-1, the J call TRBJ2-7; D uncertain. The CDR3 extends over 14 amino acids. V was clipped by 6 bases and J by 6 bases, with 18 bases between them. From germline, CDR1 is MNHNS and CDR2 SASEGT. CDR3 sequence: CASSPSDTWGEQYF. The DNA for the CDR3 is TGTGCCAGCAGCCCATCTGACACCTGGGGCGAGCAGTACTTC.

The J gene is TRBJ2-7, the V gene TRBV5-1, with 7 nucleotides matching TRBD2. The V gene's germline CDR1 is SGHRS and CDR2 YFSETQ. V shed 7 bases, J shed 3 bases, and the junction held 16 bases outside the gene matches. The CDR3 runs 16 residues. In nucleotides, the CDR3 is TGCGCCAGCGCTTCGGGGGGACCAATTGGATTCTACGAGCAGTACTTC. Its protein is CASASGGPIGFYEQYF.

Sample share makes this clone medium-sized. The CDR3 sequence: CSVEEPLNTEAFF. The CDR3 bases are TGCAGCGTTGAAGAACCCTTGAACACTGAAGCTTTCTTT. The rearrangement uses TRBV29-1 and TRBJ1-1, with D uncertain. Looked up from germline, CDR1 is SQVTM and CDR2 is ANQGSEA. The length of the CDR3 is 13 residues. Trimming took 0 bases from V and 0 from J, leaving 5 bases between them.

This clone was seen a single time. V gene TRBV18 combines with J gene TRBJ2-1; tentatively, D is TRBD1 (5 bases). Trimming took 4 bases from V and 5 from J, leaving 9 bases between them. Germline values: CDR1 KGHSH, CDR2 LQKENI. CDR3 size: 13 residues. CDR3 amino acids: CASSQGNNNEQFF. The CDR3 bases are TGTGCCAGCTCACAGGGGAACAACAATGAGCAGTTCTTC.

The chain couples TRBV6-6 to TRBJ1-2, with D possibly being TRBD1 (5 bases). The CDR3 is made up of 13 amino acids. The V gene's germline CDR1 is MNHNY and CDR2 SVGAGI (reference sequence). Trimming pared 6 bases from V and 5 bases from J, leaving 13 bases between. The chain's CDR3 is CASSHDSLYGYTF. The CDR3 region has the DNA TGTGCCAGCAGCCACGACAGCTTATATGGCTACACCTTC.

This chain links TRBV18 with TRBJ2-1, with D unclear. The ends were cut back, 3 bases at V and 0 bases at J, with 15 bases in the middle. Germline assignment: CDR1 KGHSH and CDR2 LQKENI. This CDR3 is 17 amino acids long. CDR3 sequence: CASSPTVLVSSYNEQFF. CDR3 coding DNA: TGTGCCAGCTCACCTACAGTCCTTGTCAGCTCCTACAATGAGCAGTTCTTC.

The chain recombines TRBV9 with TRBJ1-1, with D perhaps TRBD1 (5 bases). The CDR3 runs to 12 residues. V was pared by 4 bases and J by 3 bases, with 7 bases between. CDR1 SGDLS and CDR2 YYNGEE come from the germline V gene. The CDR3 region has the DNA TGTGCCAGCAGCCAGGGCGACACTGAAGCTTTCTTT. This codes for CASSQGDTEAFF.

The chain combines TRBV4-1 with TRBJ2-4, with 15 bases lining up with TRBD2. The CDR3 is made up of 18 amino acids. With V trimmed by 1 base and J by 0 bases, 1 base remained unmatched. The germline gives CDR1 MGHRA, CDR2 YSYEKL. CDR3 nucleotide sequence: TGCGCCAGCAGCCAAGGGGGACTAGCGGGGGGAGCCAAAAACATTCAGTACTTC. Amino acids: CASSQGGLAGGAKNIQYF.

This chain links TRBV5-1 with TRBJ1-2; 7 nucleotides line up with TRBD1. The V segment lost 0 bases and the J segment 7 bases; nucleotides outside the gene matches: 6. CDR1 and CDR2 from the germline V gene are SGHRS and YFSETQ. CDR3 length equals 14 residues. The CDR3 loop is CASSLVRDSRGYTF. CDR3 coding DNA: TGCGCCAGCAGCTTGGTCCGGGACAGCCGTGGCTACACCTTC.

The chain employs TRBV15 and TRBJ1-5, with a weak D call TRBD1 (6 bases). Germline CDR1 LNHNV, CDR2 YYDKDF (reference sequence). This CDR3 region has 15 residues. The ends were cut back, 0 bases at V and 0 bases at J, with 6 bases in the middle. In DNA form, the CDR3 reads TGTGCCACCAGCAGAGAGGGACATAGCAATCAGCCCCAGCATTTT. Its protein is CATSREGHSNQPQHF. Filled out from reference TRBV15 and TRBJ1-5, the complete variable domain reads DAMVIQNPRYQVTQFGKPVTLSCSQTLNHNVMYWYQQKSSQAPKLLFHYYDKDFNNEADTPDNFQSRRPNTSFCFLDIRSPGLGDTAMYLCATSREGHSNQPQHFGDGTRLSIL.

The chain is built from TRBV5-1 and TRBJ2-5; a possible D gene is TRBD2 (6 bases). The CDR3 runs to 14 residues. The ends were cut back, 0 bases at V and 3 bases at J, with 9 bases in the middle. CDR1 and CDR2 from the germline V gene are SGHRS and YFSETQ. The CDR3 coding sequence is TGCGCCAGCAGCTTGGGACTAGTCAAAGAGACCCAGTACTTC. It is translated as CASSLGLVKETQYF.

The CDR3 sequence is CASSVGGDTDTQYF. The CDR3 DNA is TGTGCCAGCAGCGTAGGGGGGGACACAGATACGCAGTATTTT. The gene calls are TRBV9 and TRBJ2-3; maybe TRBD2 (6 bases). CDR3 length: 14 amino acids. Germline lookup yields CDR1 SGDLS and CDR2 YYNGEE. V was cut by 0 bases and J by 2 bases, with 7 bases left in between.

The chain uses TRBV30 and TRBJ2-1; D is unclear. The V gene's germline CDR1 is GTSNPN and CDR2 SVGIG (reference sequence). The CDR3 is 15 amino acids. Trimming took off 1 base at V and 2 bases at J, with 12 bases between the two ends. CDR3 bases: TGTGCCTGGAGTGGCACGGATATTCCCTACAATGAGCAGTTCTTC. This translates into CAWSGTDIPYNEQFF. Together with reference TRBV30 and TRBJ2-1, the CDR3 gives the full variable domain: SQTIHQWPATLVQPVGSPLSLECTVEGTSNPNLYWYRQAAGRGLQLLFYSVGIGQISSEVPQNLSASRPQDRQFILSSKKLLLSDSGFYLCAWSGTDIPYNEQFFGPGTRLTVL.

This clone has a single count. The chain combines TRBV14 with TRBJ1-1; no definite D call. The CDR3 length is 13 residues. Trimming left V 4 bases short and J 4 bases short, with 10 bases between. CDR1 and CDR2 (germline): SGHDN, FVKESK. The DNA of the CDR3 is TGTGCCAGCAGCCTTTCATCGGGCACTGAAGCTTTCTTT. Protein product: CASSLSSGTEAFF.

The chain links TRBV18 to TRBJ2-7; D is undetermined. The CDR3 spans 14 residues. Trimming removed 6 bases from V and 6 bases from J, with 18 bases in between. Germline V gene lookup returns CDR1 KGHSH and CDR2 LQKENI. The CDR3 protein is CASSAGTDMSEQYF. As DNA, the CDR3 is TGTGCCAGCTCGGCCGGAACCGATATGTCCGAGCAGTACTTC.

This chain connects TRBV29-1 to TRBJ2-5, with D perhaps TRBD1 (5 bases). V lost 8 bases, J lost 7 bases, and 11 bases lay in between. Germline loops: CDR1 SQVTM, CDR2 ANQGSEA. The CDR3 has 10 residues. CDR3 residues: CSSGSPTQYF. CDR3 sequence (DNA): TGCAGCTCAGGGTCCCCGACCCAGTACTTC.

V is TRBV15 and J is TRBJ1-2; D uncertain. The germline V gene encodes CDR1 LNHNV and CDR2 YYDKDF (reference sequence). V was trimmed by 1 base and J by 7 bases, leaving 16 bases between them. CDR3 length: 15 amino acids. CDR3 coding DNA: TGTGCCACCAGCAGAGTGGGTGACACCCCATTTGGCTACACCTTC. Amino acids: CATSRVGDTPFGYTF.

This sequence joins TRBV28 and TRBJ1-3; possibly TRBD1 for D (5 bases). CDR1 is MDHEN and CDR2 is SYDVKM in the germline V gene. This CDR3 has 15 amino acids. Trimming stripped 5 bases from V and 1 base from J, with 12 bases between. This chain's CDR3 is CASSAFGGSGNTIYF. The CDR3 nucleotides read TGTGCCAGCAGTGCCTTTGGGGGATCTGGAAACACCATATATTTT.

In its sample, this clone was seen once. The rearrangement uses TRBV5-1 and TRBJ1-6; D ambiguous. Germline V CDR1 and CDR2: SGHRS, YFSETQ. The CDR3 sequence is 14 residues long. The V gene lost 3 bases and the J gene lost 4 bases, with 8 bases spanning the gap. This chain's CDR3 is CASSYDRYNSPLHF. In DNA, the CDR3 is TGCGCCAGCAGCTACGACCGTTATAATTCACCCCTCCACTTT.